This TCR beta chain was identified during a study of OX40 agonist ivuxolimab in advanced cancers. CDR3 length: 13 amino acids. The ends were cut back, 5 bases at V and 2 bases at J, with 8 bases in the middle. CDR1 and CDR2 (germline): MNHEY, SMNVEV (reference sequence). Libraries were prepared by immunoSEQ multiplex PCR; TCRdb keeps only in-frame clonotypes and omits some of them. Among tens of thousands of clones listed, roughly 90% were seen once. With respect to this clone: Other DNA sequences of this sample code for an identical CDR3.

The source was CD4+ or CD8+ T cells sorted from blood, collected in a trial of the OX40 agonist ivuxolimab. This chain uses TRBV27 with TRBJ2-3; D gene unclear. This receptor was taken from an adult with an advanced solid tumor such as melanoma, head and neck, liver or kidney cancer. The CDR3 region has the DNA TGTGCCAGCAGTCCGCAGACCACAGATACGCAGTATTTT. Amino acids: CASSPQTTDTQYF.